Here is one T cell receptor (beta chain) with its context. Its antigen remains unidentified. Exposure to brentuximab vedotin varied, and each patient had relapsed following autologous stem cell transplantation. The data were obtained in a study of PD-1 blockade in classical Hodgkin lymphoma. In the study overall: Nivolumab dosed at 3 mg/kg went to patients intravenously every 2 weeks.

Germline V CDR1 and CDR2: MNHNS, SASEGT. Trimming stripped 2 bases from V and 4 bases from J, with 11 bases between. CDR3 size: 14 residues. Clones were read by immunoSEQ multiplex PCR, and TCRdb kept only the in-frame ones, dropping some. The table records approximately 61,000 clones, approximately 90% of them present only once. Whole-study results and caveats: Newly diagnosed patients were said to have less baseline TCR diversity than healthy donors did. Baseline diversity was lower in partial responders and progressors than complete responders.

This TCR came from a human donor with classical Hodgkin lymphoma. The chain carries TRBV6-1 and TRBJ1-2; unclear D gene. Sequencing was performed on peripheral blood mononuclear cells (PBMCs), taken at baseline. The CDR3 nucleotides are TGTGCCAGCAGTGAAAACCGTCCAGGCTATGGCTACACCTTC. This translates into CASSENRPGYGYTF.